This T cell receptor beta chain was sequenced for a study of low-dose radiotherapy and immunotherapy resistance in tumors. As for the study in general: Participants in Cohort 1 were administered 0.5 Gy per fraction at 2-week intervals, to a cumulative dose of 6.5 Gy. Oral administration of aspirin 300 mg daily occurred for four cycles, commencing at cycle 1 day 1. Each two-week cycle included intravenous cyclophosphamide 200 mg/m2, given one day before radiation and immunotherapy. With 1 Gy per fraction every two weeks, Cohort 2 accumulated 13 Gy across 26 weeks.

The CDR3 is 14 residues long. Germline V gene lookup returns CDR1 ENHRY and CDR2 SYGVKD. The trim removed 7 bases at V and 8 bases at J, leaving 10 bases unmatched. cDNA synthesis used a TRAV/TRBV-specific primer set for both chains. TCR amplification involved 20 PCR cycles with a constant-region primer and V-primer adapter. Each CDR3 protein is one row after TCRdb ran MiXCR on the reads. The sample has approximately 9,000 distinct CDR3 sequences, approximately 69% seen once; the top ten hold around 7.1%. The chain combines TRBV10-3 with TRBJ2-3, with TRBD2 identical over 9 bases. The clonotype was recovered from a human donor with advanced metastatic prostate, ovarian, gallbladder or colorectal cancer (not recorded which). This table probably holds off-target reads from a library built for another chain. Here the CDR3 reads CAITSASGAVTQYF. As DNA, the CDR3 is TGTGCCATCACTAGCGCTAGCGGGGCAGTTACGCAGTATTTT.